A selection of T cell receptor beta chains follows, all from one sample in a study of shared clonotypes between healthy human individuals. This table comes from immunoSEQ multiplex PCR, and its TCRdb copy is limited to in-frame clones, with some not included. Of 450,000 to 500,000 clones in the sample, less than 80% were seen once. The sequencing input was PBMCs. The receptors shown here come from a woman aged 40 to 50 in good health. Some clones in this sample may be carry-over from other donors' samples. Both conserved end residues are part of each CDR3. The order of the fields is clone size, D gene, J gene, V gene, CDR3 protein, CDR3 DNA. The D gene is left open where the match is weak. The size entry is marked missing in some rows and otherwise reads once, few, many or a size class.

size: -
D: -
J: TRBJ2-7
V: TRBV18
CDR3: CASSPVPSGGYEQYF
DNA: TGTGCCAGCTCACCAGTGCCGAGCGGAGGGTACGAGCAGTACTTC

size: -
D: -
J: TRBJ2-7
V: TRBV7-3
CDR3: CASSLTGAREQYF
DNA: TGTGCCAGCAGCTTAACAGGAGCGCGGGAGCAGTACTTC

size: -
D: -
J: TRBJ1-4
V: TRBV27
CDR3: CASSWGIATNEKLFF
DNA: TGTGCCAGCAGTTGGGGGATCGCAACTAATGAAAAACTGTTTTTT

size: -
D: TRBD1
J: TRBJ2-6
V: TRBV18
CDR3: CASSRSTGNSGANVLTF
DNA: TGTGCCAGCTCACGATCGACAGGGAACTCTGGGGCCAACGTCCTGACTTTC

size: -
D: -
J: TRBJ2-5
V: TRBV29-1
CDR3: CSGGAPQETQYF
DNA: TGCAGCGGAGGGGCACCCCAAGAGACCCAGTACTTC

size: -
D: TRBD1
J: TRBJ1-2
V: TRBV19
CDR3: CASSTTGMGYGYTF
DNA: TGTGCCAGTAGTACGACAGGGATGGGCTATGGCTACACCTTC

size: -
D: -
J: TRBJ2-7
V: TRBV30
CDR3: CAWSGVSGLASYEQYF
DNA: TGTGCCTGGAGTGGGGTAAGCGGACTCGCCTCCTACGAGCAGTACTTC

size: -
D: -
J: TRBJ2-5
V: TRBV27
CDR3: CASRAPRLQTQYF
DNA: TGTGCCAGCAGGGCCCCGAGGTTACAGACCCAGTACTTC

size: once
D: -
J: TRBJ1-5
V: TRBV11-2
CDR3: CASSSYQPQHF
DNA: TGTGCCAGCAGCTCCTATCAGCCCCAGCATTTT

size: -
D: -
J: TRBJ1-2
V: TRBV7-9
CDR3: CASSDTNYGYTF
DNA: TGTGCCAGCAGCGATACTAACTATGGCTACACCTTC

size: -
D: -
J: TRBJ2-2
V: TRBV7-9
CDR3: CASSLTYTGELFF
DNA: TGTGCCAGCAGCTTGACCTACACCGGGGAGCTGTTTTTT

size: -
D: TRBD1
J: TRBJ1-3
V: TRBV7-2
CDR3: CASSRGQSSGNTIYF
DNA: TGTGCCAGCAGCCGGGGACAGAGCTCTGGAAACACCATATATTTT

size: -
D: -
J: TRBJ2-6
V: TRBV7-6
CDR3: CASGRVVGSGANVLTF
DNA: TGTGCCAGTGGCCGGGTAGTAGGCTCTGGGGCCAACGTCCTGACTTTC

size: -
D: TRBD1
J: TRBJ1-2
V: TRBV19
CDR3: CASSVGTAANYGYTF
DNA: TGTGCCAGTAGTGTAGGGACAGCAGCTAACTATGGCTACACCTTC

size: -
D: TRBD2
J: TRBJ2-5
V: TRBV2
CDR3: CATTSGRETQYF
DNA: TGTGCCACGACTAGCGGGCGGGAGACCCAGTACTTC

size: -
D: -
J: TRBJ2-1
V: TRBV6-6
CDR3: CASSYPHGGSYNEQFF
DNA: TGTGCCAGCAGTTACCCTCACGGAGGTTCCTACAATGAGCAGTTCTTC

size: -
D: -
J: TRBJ1-5
V: TRBV28
CDR3: CASSLGGVPSQPQHF
DNA: TGTGCCAGCAGTTTGGGAGGGGTCCCCAGTCAGCCCCAGCATTTT

size: -
D: TRBD2
J: TRBJ2-5
V: TRBV7-2
CDR3: CASSLGLAVKETQYF
DNA: TGTGCCAGCAGCTTAGGACTAGCCGTAAAAGAGACCCAGTACTTC

size: -
D: TRBD1
J: TRBJ2-7
V: TRBV6-6
CDR3: CASSTQRDRGHEQYF
DNA: TGTGCCAGCAGTACCCAACGGGACAGGGGCCACGAGCAGTACTTC

size: -
D: TRBD1
J: TRBJ2-1
V: TRBV7-3
CDR3: CASSLNPGQGYNEQFF
DNA: TGTGCCAGCAGCTTAAATCCAGGACAGGGGTACAATGAGCAGTTCTTC

size: -
D: -
J: TRBJ2-7
V: TRBV1
CDR3: CTSSQDLVANEQYF
DNA: TGCACCAGCAGCCAAGATTTGGTAGCCAACGAGCAGTACTTC

size: -
D: TRBD1
J: TRBJ1-2
V: TRBV30
CDR3: CACPQEQGAYGYTF
DNA: TGTGCCTGCCCCCAAGAACAGGGGGCCTATGGCTACACCTTC

size: -
D: TRBD2
J: TRBJ2-1
V: TRBV5-4
CDR3: CASSLAGGSSYNEQFF
DNA: TGTGCCAGCAGCTTGGCGGGCGGGAGCTCCTACAATGAGCAGTTCTTC

size: -
D: TRBD2
J: TRBJ2-7
V: TRBV30
CDR3: CAWSNSGYGQYF
DNA: TGTGCCTGGAGTAATAGCGGGTACGGGCAGTACTTC